The 32 T cell receptor beta chains reported below all come from one sample, sequenced in a study of OX40 agonist ivuxolimab in advanced cancers. Sequencing used immunoSEQ multiplex PCR; TCRdb keeps in-frame clones, though not all of them. The table records roughly 92,000 clones, less than 85% of them present only once. Here the sequenced sample was CD4+ or CD8+ T cells sorted from blood, taken in a trial of the OX40 agonist ivuxolimab. The source is an adult with an advanced solid tumor such as melanoma, head and neck, liver or kidney cancer.

The genes are TRBV6-1 and TRBJ2-6; no definite D call. Germline V gene data show CDR1 as MNHNS and CDR2 as SASEGT. Trimming removed 4 bases at V and 0 bases at J, with 4 bases between. This CDR3 region has 14 residues. CDR3 loop: CASSGTSGANVLTF. CDR3 bases: TGTGCCAGCAGTGGGACCTCTGGGGCCAACGTCCTGACTTTC.

The chain recombines TRBV7-8 with TRBJ2-7, with 8 bases that match TRBD1. The ends lost 7 bases at V and 5 bases at J; junction bases unmatched: 13. CDR1 and CDR2 (germline): SGHVS, FQNEAQ. This CDR3 has 15 residues. The CDR3 is CASTLGGRGLDEQYF. CDR3 coding DNA: TGTGCCAGCACCCTAGGGGGCAGGGGGCTCGACGAGCAGTACTTC.

The rearrangement links TRBV5-4 to TRBJ2-7, with a tentative D call TRBD2 (5 bases). The CDR3 has 15 amino acids. Between the trimmed V and J ends, which lost 4 bases and 0 bases, there was a span of 14 bases. Germline CDR1 SGHNT, CDR2 YYREEE (reference sequence). DNA for the CDR3: TGTGCCAGCAGCGAGGGCCCCGGAGGCTCCTACGAGCAGTACTTC. It specifies CASSEGPGGSYEQYF.

The chain carries TRBV5-1 and TRBJ2-1; TRBD1 matches at 7 bases. Germline loops: CDR1 SGHRS, CDR2 YFSETQ. V was clipped by 6 bases and J by 8 bases; unmatched bases: 11. The CDR3 is made up of 14 amino acids. CDR3 sequence: CASTPRGPYDEQFF. Here the CDR3 DNA reads TGCGCCAGCACCCCTAGGGGGCCCTATGATGAGCAGTTCTTC.

J is TRBJ1-5 and V is TRBV7-9, with D perhaps TRBD1 (5 bases). The CDR3 has 16 amino acids. Trimming cost V 1 base and J 4 bases, with 14 bases left between them. CDR1 is SEHNR, CDR2 FQNEAQ, per germline (reference sequence). CDR3 region: CASSLGGPIGNQPQHF. The CDR3 DNA is TGTGCCAGCAGCTTAGGGGGACCCATAGGAAATCAGCCCCAGCATTTT.

The chain is built from TRBV5-6 and TRBJ2-7, with 10 bases identical to TRBD1. This CDR3 has 14 amino acids. The junction had 7 bases not matched to a gene; V was cut back by 3 bases and J by 7 bases. From germline, CDR1 is SGHDT and CDR2 YYEEEE. CDR3 DNA: TGTGCCAGCAGCTCGGGACAGGGGTTCGGAGAGCAGTACTTC. It yields the protein CASSSGQGFGEQYF.

The V and J genes are TRBV4-2 and TRBJ1-2; D uncertain. The CDR3 is 14 residues long. Germline CDR1 LGHNA, CDR2 YNFKEQ. V was cut by 5 bases and J by 4 bases, with 14 bases left in between. The CDR3: CASSLAPVGYGYTF. The CDR3 bases are TGTGCCAGCAGCTTGGCCCCAGTGGGCTATGGCTACACCTTC.

The J gene is TRBJ1-3, the V gene TRBV30, with a tentative D call TRBD1 (5 bases). This CDR3 contains 15 residues. Trimming took 4 bases from V and 1 from J, leaving 14 bases between them. The germline gives CDR1 GTSNPN, CDR2 SVGIG (reference sequence). CDR3 region: CAWNGRPGSGNTIYF. Written as DNA, the CDR3 is TGTGCCTGGAATGGGCGCCCAGGGTCTGGAAACACCATATATTTT.

The chain employs TRBV7-9 and TRBJ1-2; TRBD1 might be the D (5 bases). The CDR3 has 14 residues. CDR1 and CDR2 (germline): SEHNR, FQNEAQ (reference sequence). V gave up 1 base and J gave up 8 bases, with 14 bases separating them. The CDR3 DNA is TGTGCCAGCAGCTTAGTCGGCAGGGAGGACGGCTACACCTTC. Translating gives CASSLVGREDGYTF.

This clone has just one count. At the DNA level, this CDR3 is encoded by other sequences in the same sample as well. The chain recombines TRBV18 with TRBJ2-7; D remains unclear. Between the trimmed V and J ends, which lost 3 bases and 0 bases, there was a span of 6 bases. Germline CDR1 is KGHSH and CDR2 is LQKENI. The CDR3 is 13 residues long. The CDR3 protein is CASSPPSSYEQYF. CDR3 nucleotide sequence: TGTGCCAGCTCACCCCCTAGCTCCTACGAGCAGTACTTC.

This chain uses TRBV7-8 with TRBJ1-2; the D is unclear. V was cut by 5 bases and J by 3 bases, with 13 bases left in between. The CDR3 is 14 amino acids. The V gene's germline CDR1 is SGHVS and CDR2 FQNEAQ. The CDR3 protein is CASSLGRWDYGYTF. The CDR3 DNA is TGTGCCAGCAGCCTGGGGAGGTGGGACTATGGCTACACCTTC.

This chain uses TRBV2 with TRBJ2-7; D possibly corresponds to TRBD2 (7 bases). CDR1 is SNHLY and CDR2 is FYNNEI in the germline V gene. The CDR3 loop spans 13 amino acids. V lost 7 bases and J 4 bases, leaving 14 bases between the germline ends. This CDR3 is CASTNGGLYEQYF. CDR3 sequence (DNA): TGTGCCAGCACAAACGGGGGGCTATACGAGCAGTACTTC.

This clone showed up just once. The V gene is TRBV15, the J gene TRBJ1-5, with unresolved D. Trimming left V 0 bases short and J 7 bases short, with 13 bases between. In germline, CDR1 is LNHNV, CDR2 YYDKDF (reference sequence). The CDR3 extends over 15 amino acids. CDR3 DNA sequence: TGTGCCACCAGCAGAGATCCCTTTTCGGGGCAGCCCCAGCATTTT. Amino acids: CATSRDPFSGQPQHF.

The chain joins TRBV6-1 to TRBJ2-6; D possibly corresponds to TRBD2 (5 bases). Looked up from germline, CDR1 is MNHNS and CDR2 is SASEGT. The CDR3 covers 17 residues. V was cut by 2 bases and J by 0 bases, with 11 bases left in between. The CDR3 nucleotides read TGTGCCAGCAGTGAACGGAGGCAGAGCTCTGGGGCCAACGTCCTGACTTTC. Translating gives CASSERRQSSGANVLTF.

The table lists this clone with a few counts. The chain carries TRBV7-8 and TRBJ1-6; 9 nucleotides agree with TRBD1. Germline CDR1 is SGHVS and CDR2 is FQNEAQ. The CDR3 runs to 15 residues. Unmatched junction bases numbered 6, after V lost 2 bases and J lost 10 bases. CDR3 DNA: TGTGCCAGCAGCTTATCGGGACAGGGCCACTCACCCCTCCACTTT. It translates to CASSLSGQGHSPLHF.

The DNA for the CDR3 is TGTGCCAGCAGCGTAACCCCGGGGGCCTCTGGGGCCAACGTCCTGACTTTC. Translating it yields CASSVTPGASGANVLTF. The rearrangement joins TRBV9 to TRBJ2-6; possibly TRBD1 or TRBD2 for D (6 bases each). The CDR3 spans 17 residues. CDR1 is SGDLS, CDR2 YYNGEE, per germline. V was trimmed by 1 base and J by 0 bases, leaving 11 bases between them.

The V and J genes are TRBV14 and TRBJ1-1; 9 nucleotides match TRBD1. Germline V gene data show CDR1 as SGHDN and CDR2 as FVKESK. Trimming took 0 bases from V and 4 from J; bases not matched to a gene: 12. The CDR3 loop spans 18 amino acids. CDR3 region: CASSQDRARTGGVTEAFF. The CDR3 nucleotides read TGTGCCAGCAGCCAAGATAGGGCCCGAACAGGGGGCGTCACTGAAGCTTTCTTT.

This clone was found a few times. The V call is TRBV2, the J call TRBJ2-7; tentative D call: TRBD1 (6 bases). The germline V and J ends were trimmed by 11 bases and 2 bases, with 19 bases remaining between them. Germline loops: CDR1 SNHLY, CDR2 FYNNEI. The CDR3 has 14 residues. CDR3 sequence: CASHKGDITYEQYF. The CDR3 region has the DNA TGTGCCTCACATAAAGGGGACATAACCTACGAGCAGTACTTC.

In the case of this clone: This CDR3 is also generated by other DNA sequences in the sample. The CDR3 DNA sequence: TGCGCCAGCAGCCAAGGACAGGGGGCTTCCTACGAGCAGTACTTC. Translating it yields CASSQGQGASYEQYF. The rearrangement uses TRBV4-3 and TRBJ2-7; 10 bases align to TRBD1. Per the germline V gene, CDR1 is LGHNA and CDR2 is YSLEER. The junction had 1 base not matched to a gene; V was cut back by 1 base and J by 1 base. The CDR3 runs 15 residues.

This chain joins TRBV6-5 and TRBJ2-3, with 9 bases aligning to TRBD2. J gave up 1 base and V 2 bases, and 4 bases lay outside the gene matches. This CDR3 is 16 amino acids long. From germline, CDR1 is MNHEY and CDR2 SVGAGI. Written as DNA, the CDR3 is TGTGCCAGCAGTTACCGGGGACTAGCTGGCACAGATACGCAGTATTTT. Translating gives CASSYRGLAGTDTQYF.

V is TRBV7-8 and J is TRBJ1-2, with D tentatively TRBD1 (5 bases). This CDR3 is 12 amino acids long. The V gene's germline CDR1 is SGHVS and CDR2 FQNEAQ. V was shortened by 6 bases and J by 8 bases, with 13 bases between the two germline ends. CDR3 sequence (DNA): TGTGCCAGCAGTCCGGACAAAAGCGGCTACACCTTC. It codes for CASSPDKSGYTF.

This rearrangement joins TRBV27 to TRBJ2-5; TRBD1 might be the D (5 bases). The DNA end is a closer match to TRBJ2-7, so the J assignment may be wrong. This CDR3 comprises 14 residues. Germline values: CDR1 MNHEY, CDR2 SMNVEV (reference sequence). In DNA form, the CDR3 reads TGTGCCAGCAGTTTGTCCGACAGTCTAGGCGAGCAGTACTTC. Its protein product is CASSLSDSLGEQYF.

V is TRBV6-5 and J is TRBJ1-1; perhaps TRBD1 as D (6 bases). The germline V and J ends were trimmed by 6 bases and 1 base, with 12 bases remaining between them. The CDR3 runs 14 residues. Germline CDR1 and CDR2: MNHEY and SVGAGI. CDR3 in amino acids: CASRKIQGNTEAFF. As DNA, the CDR3 is TGTGCCAGCAGGAAGATACAGGGGAACACTGAAGCTTTCTTT.

This chain connects TRBV4-2 to TRBJ2-7; D is ambiguous. The CDR3 has 15 amino acids. The germline CDR1 and CDR2 sequences are LGHNA and YNFKEQ. V was clipped by 1 base and J by 5 bases, with 15 bases between them. The CDR3 nucleotides read TGTGCCAGCAGCCAAGCATCGAGCTTCTGGAACGAGCAGTACTTC. Translated, it gives CASSQASSFWNEQYF.

The chain links TRBV5-5 to TRBJ2-7, with TRBD1 as a possible D gene (5 bases). Germline V gene lookup returns CDR1 SGHKS and CDR2 YYEKEE (reference sequence). Trimming shortened V by 5 bases and J by 3 bases, and 18 bases separated the two germline ends. The CDR3 spans 15 residues. CDR3 protein: CASRVTETAIYEQYF. The CDR3 DNA reads as TGTGCCAGCAGGGTAACCGAGACAGCCATCTACGAGCAGTACTTC.

This chain connects TRBV19 to TRBJ1-5; D gene uncertain. Deletions cut 3 bases from V and 3 bases from J, with 3 bases between. CDR3 length: 12 amino acids. Looked up from germline, CDR1 is LNHDA and CDR2 is SQIVND (reference sequence). CDR3 DNA: TGTGCCAGTAGTATCGACAATCAGCCCCAGCATTTT. Its translation is CASSIDNQPQHF. The variable domain in full, completed from reference TRBV19 and TRBJ1-5, reads DGGITQSPKYLFRKEGQNVTLSCEQNLNHDAMYWYRQDPGQGLRLIYYSQIVNDFQKGDIAEGYSVSREKKESFPLTVTSAQKNPTAFYLCASSIDNQPQHFGDGTRLSIL.

The J gene is TRBJ1-1, the V gene TRBV7-9; the D gene is possibly TRBD1 (6 bases). CDR1 is SEHNR and CDR2 is FQNEAQ in the germline V gene (reference sequence). The V end was cut by 3 bases, the J end by 0 bases, with 11 bases between. The CDR3 runs 15 residues. CDR3 bases: TGTGCCAGCAGCTTCTGGACAGCGATGAACACTGAAGCTTTCTTT. Residues: CASSFWTAMNTEAFF.

V and J are TRBV27 and TRBJ2-2; D not certain. CDR1 and CDR2 from the germline V gene are MNHEY and SMNVEV (reference sequence). The CDR3 covers 15 residues. V gave up 10 bases and J gave up 4 bases, with 19 bases separating them. The CDR3 loop reads CATLTRGRGTGELFF. CDR3 nucleotide sequence: TGTGCCACCTTAACACGCGGTCGAGGCACCGGGGAGCTGTTTTTT.

V usage is TRBV5-6 and J usage is TRBJ2-4; D gene uncertain. V was cut by 0 bases and J by 0 bases, with 16 bases left in between. The germline V gene encodes CDR1 SGHDT and CDR2 YYEEEE. This CDR3 spans 18 amino acids. The CDR3 bases are TGTGCCAGCAGCTTGGTAAGGTTGGACCATTTAGCCAAAAACATTCAGTACTTC. Encoded protein: CASSLVRLDHLAKNIQYF.

On this clone itself: In the same sample, other DNA sequences code for this CDR3. V usage is TRBV7-2 and J usage is TRBJ1-2; D call uncertain. Trimming left V 3 bases short and J 4 bases short, with 12 bases between. Germline-derived CDR1 and CDR2 are SGHTA and FQGNSA. There are 14 residues in the CDR3. The CDR3, as DNA: TGTGCCAGCAGCTTTGGGCACTCGGTCTATGGCTACACCTTC. As protein: CASSFGHSVYGYTF.

V gene TRBV12-5 combines with J gene TRBJ2-1; D unresolved. Trimming took off 7 bases at V and 8 bases at J, with 12 bases between the two ends. Germline assignment: CDR1 LGHNT and CDR2 FRNRAP. CDR3 length: 12 amino acids. CDR3 region: CASALDGDEQFF. CDR3 DNA sequence: TGTGCTAGTGCCCTGGATGGGGATGAGCAGTTCTTC.

V gene TRBV19 combines with J gene TRBJ2-1; 10 bases are a match to TRBD2. Germline CDR1 is LNHDA and CDR2 is SQIVND (reference sequence). The J segment lost 9 bases and the V segment lost 5 bases, leaving 7 bases of the junction unmatched. CDR3 length equals 14 residues. The CDR3 region is CASSLAGVISEQFF. The CDR3, as DNA: TGTGCCAGTAGTCTAGCGGGAGTGATATCTGAGCAGTTCTTC.